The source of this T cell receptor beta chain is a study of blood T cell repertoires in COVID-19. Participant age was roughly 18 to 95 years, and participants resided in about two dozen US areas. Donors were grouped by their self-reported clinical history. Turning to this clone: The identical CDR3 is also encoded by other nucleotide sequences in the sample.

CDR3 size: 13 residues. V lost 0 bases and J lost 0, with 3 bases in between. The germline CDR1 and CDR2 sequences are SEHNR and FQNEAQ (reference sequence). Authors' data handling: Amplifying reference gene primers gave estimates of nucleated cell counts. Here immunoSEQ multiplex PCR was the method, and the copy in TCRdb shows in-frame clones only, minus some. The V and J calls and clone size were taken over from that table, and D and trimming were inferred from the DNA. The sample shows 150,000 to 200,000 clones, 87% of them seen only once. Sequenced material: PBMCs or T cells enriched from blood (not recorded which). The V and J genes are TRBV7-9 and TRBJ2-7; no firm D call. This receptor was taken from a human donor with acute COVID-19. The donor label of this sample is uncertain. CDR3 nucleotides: TGTGCCAGCAGCTTAGCCTCCTCCTACGAGCAGTACTTC. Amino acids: CASSLASSYEQYF.